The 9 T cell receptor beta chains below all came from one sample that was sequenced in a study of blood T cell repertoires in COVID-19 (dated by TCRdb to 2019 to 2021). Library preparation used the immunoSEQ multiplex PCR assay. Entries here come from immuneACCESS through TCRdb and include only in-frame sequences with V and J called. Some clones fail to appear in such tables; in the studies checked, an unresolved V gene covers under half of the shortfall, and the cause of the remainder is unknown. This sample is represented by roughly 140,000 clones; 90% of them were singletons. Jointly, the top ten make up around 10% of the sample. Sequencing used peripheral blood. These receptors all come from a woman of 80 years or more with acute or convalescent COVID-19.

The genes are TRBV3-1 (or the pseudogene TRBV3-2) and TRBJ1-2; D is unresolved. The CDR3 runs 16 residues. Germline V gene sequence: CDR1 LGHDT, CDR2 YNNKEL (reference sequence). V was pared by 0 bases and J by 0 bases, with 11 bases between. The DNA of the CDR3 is TGTGCCAGCAGCCAAGATCGAGTCTTAGCTAACTATGGCTACACCTTC. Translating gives CASSQDRVLANYGYTF.

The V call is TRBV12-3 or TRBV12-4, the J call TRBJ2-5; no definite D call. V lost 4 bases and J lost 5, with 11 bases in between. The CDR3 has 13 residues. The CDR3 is CASSSRRWETQYF. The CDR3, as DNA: TGTGCCAGCAGTTCCCGGCGGTGGGAGACCCAGTACTTC.

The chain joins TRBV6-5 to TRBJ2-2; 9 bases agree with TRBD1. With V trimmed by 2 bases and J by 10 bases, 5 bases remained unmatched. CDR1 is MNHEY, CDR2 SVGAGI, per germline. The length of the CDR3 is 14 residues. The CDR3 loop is CASSYHGQGTELFF. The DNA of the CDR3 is TGTGCCAGCAGTTACCATGGACAGGGGACGGAGCTGTTTTTT.

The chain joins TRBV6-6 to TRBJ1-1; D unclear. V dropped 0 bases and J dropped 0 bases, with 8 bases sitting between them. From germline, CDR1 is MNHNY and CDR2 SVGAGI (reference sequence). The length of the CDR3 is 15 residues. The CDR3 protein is CASSYSFSVNTEAFF. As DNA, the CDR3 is TGTGCCAGCAGTTACTCATTTTCGGTGAACACTGAAGCTTTCTTT.

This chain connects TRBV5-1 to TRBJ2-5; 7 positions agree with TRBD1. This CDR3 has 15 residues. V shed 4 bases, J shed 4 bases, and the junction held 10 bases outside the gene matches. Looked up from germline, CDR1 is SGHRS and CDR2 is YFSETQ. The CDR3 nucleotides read TGCGCCAGCAGCCCAAGACAGGGAATCTCAGAGACCCAGTACTTC. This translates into CASSPRQGISETQYF.

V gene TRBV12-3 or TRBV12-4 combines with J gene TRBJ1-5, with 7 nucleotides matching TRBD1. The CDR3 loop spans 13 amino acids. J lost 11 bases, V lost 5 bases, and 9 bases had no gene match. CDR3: CASSRTGPQAQHF. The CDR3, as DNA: TGTGCCAGCAGTAGGACAGGCCCGCAGGCCCAGCATTTT.

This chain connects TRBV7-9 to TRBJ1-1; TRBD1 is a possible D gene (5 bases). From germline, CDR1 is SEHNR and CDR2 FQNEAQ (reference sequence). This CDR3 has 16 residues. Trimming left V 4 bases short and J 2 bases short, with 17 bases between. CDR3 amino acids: CASSSSDRDSNTEAFF. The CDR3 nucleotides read TGTGCCAGCAGCTCCTCGGATAGAGACAGTAACACTGAAGCTTTCTTT.

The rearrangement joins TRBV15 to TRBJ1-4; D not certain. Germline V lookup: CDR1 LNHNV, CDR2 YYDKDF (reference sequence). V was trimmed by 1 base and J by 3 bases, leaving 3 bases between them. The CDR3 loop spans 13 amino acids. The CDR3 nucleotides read TGTGCCACCAGCAGAGCGTCTAATGAAAAACTGTTTTTT. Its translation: CATSRASNEKLFF.

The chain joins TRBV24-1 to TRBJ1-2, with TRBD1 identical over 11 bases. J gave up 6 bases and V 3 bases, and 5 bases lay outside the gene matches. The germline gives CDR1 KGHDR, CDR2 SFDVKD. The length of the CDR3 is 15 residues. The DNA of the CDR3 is TGTGCCACCAGTGATCCGGGACAGGGGGACCATGGCTACACCTTC. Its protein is CATSDPGQGDHGYTF.